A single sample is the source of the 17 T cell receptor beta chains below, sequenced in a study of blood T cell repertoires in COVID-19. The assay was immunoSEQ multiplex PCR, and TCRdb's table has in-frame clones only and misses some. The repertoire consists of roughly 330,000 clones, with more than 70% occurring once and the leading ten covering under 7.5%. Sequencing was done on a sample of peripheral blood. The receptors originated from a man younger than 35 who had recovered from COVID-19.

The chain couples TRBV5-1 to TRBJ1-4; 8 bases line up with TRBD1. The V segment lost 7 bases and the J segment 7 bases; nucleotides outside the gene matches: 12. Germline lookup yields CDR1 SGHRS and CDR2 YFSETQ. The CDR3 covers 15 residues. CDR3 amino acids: CASAIDRGWGEKLFF. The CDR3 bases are TGCGCCAGCGCTATCGACAGGGGATGGGGTGAAAAACTGTTTTTT.

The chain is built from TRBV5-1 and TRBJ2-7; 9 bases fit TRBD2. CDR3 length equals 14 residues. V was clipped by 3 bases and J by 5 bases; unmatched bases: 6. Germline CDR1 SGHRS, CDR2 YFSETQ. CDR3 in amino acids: CASSSGSGRDEQYF. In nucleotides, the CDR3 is TGCGCCAGCAGCTCGGGTAGCGGGAGAGACGAGCAGTACTTC.

CDR3 sequence (DNA): TGTGCCAGCCGTAAGACAGCGACCAATGAGCAGTTCTTC. It yields the protein CASRKTATNEQFF. This chain links TRBV27 with TRBJ2-1; possible D gene TRBD1, 5 bases. Germline CDR1 MNHEY, CDR2 SMNVEV (reference sequence). V was clipped by 8 bases and J by 6 bases, with 14 bases between them. The CDR3 loop spans 13 amino acids.

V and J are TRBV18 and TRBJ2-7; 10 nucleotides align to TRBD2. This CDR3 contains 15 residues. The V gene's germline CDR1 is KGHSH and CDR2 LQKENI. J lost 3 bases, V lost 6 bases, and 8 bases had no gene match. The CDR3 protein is CASSLTSGPDYEQYF. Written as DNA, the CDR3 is TGTGCCAGCTCTCTGACTAGCGGGCCAGACTACGAGCAGTACTTC.

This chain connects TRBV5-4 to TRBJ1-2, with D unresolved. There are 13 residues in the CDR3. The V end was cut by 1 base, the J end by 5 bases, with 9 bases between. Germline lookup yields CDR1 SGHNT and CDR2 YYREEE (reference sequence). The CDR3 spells CASSLKGDYGYTF. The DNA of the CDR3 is TGTGCCAGCAGCTTGAAAGGAGATTATGGCTACACCTTC.

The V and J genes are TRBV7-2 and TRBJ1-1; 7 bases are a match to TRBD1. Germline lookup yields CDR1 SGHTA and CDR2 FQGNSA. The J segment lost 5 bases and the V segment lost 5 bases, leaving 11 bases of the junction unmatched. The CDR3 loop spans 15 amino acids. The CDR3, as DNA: TGTGCCAGCAGCACCCAATCAGGGGGTTGGACTGAAGCTTTCTTT. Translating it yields CASSTQSGGWTEAFF. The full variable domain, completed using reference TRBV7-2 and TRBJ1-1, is GAGVSQSPSNKVTEKGKDVELRCDPISGHTALYWYRQSLGQGLEFLIYFQGNSAPDKSGLPSDRFSAERTGGSVSTLTIQRTQQEDSAVYLCASSTQSGGWTEAFFGQGTRLTVV.

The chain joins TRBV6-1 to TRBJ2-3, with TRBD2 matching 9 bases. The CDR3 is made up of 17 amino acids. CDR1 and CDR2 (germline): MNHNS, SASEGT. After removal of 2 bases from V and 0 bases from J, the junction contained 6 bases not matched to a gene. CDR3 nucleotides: TGTGCCAGCAGTGAAATTGGGACTAGCCTCAGCACAGATACGCAGTATTTT. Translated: CASSEIGTSLSTDTQYF.

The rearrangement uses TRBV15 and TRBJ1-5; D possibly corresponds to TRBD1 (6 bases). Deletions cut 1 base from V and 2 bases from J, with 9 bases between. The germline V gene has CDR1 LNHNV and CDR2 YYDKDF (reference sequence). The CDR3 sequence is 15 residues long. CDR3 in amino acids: CATSRVGGGNQPQHF. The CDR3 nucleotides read TGTGCCACCAGCAGAGTAGGGGGAGGCAATCAGCCCCAGCATTTT.

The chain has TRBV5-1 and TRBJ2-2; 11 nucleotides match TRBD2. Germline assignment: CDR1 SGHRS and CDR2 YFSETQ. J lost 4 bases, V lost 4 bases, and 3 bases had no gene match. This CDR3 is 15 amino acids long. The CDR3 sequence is CASSRGLAATGELFF. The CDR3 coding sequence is TGCGCCAGCAGCCGGGGACTAGCGGCCACCGGGGAGCTGTTTTTT.

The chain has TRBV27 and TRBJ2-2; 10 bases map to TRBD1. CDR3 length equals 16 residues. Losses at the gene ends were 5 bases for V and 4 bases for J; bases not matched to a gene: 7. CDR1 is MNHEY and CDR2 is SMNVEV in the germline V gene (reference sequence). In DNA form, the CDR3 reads TGTGCCAGCAGTCCCAATGGGGACAGGGGCACCGGGGAGCTGTTTTTT. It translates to CASSPNGDRGTGELFF.

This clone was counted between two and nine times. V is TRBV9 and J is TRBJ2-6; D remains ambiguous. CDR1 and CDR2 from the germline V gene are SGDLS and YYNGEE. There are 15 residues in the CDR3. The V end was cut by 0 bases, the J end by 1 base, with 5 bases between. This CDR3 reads CASSVAFSGANVLTF. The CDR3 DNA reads TGTGCCAGCAGCGTAGCATTTTCTGGGGCCAACGTCCTGACTTTC.

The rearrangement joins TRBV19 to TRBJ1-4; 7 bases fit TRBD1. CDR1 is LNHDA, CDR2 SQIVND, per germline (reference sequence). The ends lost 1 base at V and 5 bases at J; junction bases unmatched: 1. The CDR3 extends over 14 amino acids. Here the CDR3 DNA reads TGTGCCAGTAGTATAGCGGACAGGAATGAAAAACTGTTTTTT. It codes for CASSIADRNEKLFF.

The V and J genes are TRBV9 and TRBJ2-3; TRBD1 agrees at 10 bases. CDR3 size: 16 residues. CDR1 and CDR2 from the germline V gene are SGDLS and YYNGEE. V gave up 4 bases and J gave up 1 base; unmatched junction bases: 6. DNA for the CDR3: TGTGCCAGCAGCTCAGGGACAGGGGACGGCACAGATACGCAGTATTTT. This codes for CASSSGTGDGTDTQYF.

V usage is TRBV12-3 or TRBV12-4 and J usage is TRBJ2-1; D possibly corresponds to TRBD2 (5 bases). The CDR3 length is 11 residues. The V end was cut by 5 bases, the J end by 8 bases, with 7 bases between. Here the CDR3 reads CASSMRDEQFF. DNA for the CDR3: TGTGCCAGCAGTATGAGGGATGAGCAGTTCTTC.

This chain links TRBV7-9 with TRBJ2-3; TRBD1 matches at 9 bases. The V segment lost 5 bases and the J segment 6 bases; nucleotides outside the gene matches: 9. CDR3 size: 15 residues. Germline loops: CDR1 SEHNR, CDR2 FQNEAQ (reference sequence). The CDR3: CASSRVQGATDTQYF. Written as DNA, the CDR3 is TGTGCCAGCAGCCGGGTACAGGGGGCAACTGATACGCAGTATTTT.

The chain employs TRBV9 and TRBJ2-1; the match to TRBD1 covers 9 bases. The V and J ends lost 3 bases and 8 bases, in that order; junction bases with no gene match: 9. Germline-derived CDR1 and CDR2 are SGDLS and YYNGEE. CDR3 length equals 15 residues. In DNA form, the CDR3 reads TGTGCCAGCAGCGCTTGGGACAGGGATATCGATGAGCAGTTCTTC. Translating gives CASSAWDRDIDEQFF. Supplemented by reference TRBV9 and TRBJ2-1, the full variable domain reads DSGVTQTPKHLITATGQRVTLRCSPRSGDLSVYWYQQSLDQGLQFLIQYYNGEERAKGNILERFSAQQFPDLHSELNLSSLELGDSALYFCASSAWDRDIDEQFFGPGTRLTVL.

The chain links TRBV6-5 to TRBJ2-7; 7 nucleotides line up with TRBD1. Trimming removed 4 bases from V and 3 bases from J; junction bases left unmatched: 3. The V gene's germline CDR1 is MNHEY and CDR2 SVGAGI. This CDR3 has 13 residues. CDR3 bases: TGTGCCAGCAGTTCAGGACAGGACTACGAGCAGTACTTC. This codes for CASSSGQDYEQYF.